One sample yielded the 24 T cell receptor beta chains listed below, sequenced in a study of T cell changes during pregnancy in multiple sclerosis. Method: immunoSEQ multiplex PCR; TCRdb's copy keeps in-frame clones and lacks some. The profile shows 70,000 or so clones, just over 90% of them singletons. The specimen comprised CD4+ T cells from peripheral blood mononuclear cells, sampled before pregnancy. All receptors come from a female donor with multiple sclerosis, enrolled in a pregnancy study.

This clone was observed a single time. V gene TRBV7-2 combines with J gene TRBJ2-3; 9 positions agree with TRBD2. J lost 2 bases, V lost 5 bases, and 8 bases had no gene match. Germline V lookup: CDR1 SGHTA, CDR2 FQGNSA. There are 16 residues in the CDR3. The CDR3, as DNA: TGTGCCAGCAGCCGGTATTCTAGCGGGAACACAGATACGCAGTATTTT. This sequence encodes CASSRYSSGNTDTQYF.

This rearrangement joins TRBV7-9 to TRBJ2-6; no clear D. In germline, CDR1 is SEHNR, CDR2 FQNEAQ (reference sequence). The V gene lost 1 base and the J gene lost 0 bases, with 10 bases spanning the gap. The CDR3 loop spans 17 amino acids. The CDR3 sequence is CASSLGGGFSGANVLTF. The CDR3 DNA sequence: TGTGCCAGCAGCTTAGGAGGTGGCTTCTCTGGGGCCAACGTCCTGACTTTC.

This sequence joins TRBV5-4 and TRBJ1-1, with no clear D. V was clipped by 0 bases and J by 11 bases, with 20 bases between them. Germline V gene sequence: CDR1 SGHNT, CDR2 YYREEE (reference sequence). This CDR3 region has 15 residues. Written as DNA, the CDR3 is TGTGCCAGCAGCTTGGAATCGGGAGTTTCCGGGGTTGCTTTCTTT. As protein: CASSLESGVSGVAFF.

The chain uses TRBV28 and TRBJ1-6; TRBD1 matches 10 bases. The CDR3 sequence is 17 residues long. The germline V gene has CDR1 MDHEN and CDR2 SYDVKM. Unmatched junction bases numbered 7, after V lost 3 bases and J lost 5 bases. The CDR3 DNA reads as TGTGCCAGCAGTTTTCCCCGGACAGGGGGGAATAATTCACCCCTCCACTTT. Its protein product is CASSFPRTGGNNSPLHF. The complete variable domain, with remaining parts taken from reference TRBV28 and TRBJ1-6, reads DVKVTQSSRYLVKRTGEKVFLECVQDMDHENMFWYRQDPGLGLRLIYFSYDVKMKEKGDIPEGYSVSREKKERFSLILESASTNQTSMYLCASSFPRTGGNNSPLHFGNGTRLTVT.

This clone was seen a few times. The rearrangement joins TRBV7-2 to TRBJ2-2; 9 nucleotides line up with TRBD2. V trimming: 2 bases; J trimming: 5 bases; junction bases outside the gene matches: 6. The CDR3 has 16 residues. In germline, CDR1 is SGHTA, CDR2 FQGNSA. The CDR3 DNA reads TGTGCCAGCAGCTTACGATTAGCGGGGGTGACCGGGGAGCTGTTTTTT. It codes for CASSLRLAGVTGELFF.

This clone was seen only once. The chain links TRBV19 to TRBJ1-1; 9 bases match TRBD1. The CDR3 runs 14 residues. CDR1 LNHDA and CDR2 SQIVND come from the germline V gene (reference sequence). With 5 bases clipped from V and 3 bases from J, the junction kept 4 bases outside the gene matches. The CDR3 sequence: CASSSDRGDTEAFF. The DNA of the CDR3 is TGTGCCAGTAGTTCGGACAGGGGTGACACTGAAGCTTTCTTT.

The chain links TRBV19 to TRBJ1-6; tentative D call: TRBD1 (5 bases). Germline values: CDR1 LNHDA, CDR2 SQIVND (reference sequence). The CDR3 sequence is 15 residues long. V was pared by 5 bases and J by 8 bases, with 16 bases between. The CDR3 coding sequence is TGTGCCAGTAGTCCCCAGGAGGGGCTCTATTCACCCCTCCACTTT. Translation gives CASSPQEGLYSPLHF.

The J gene is TRBJ2-3, the V gene TRBV27; 7 bases are a match to TRBD2. Germline V gene lookup returns CDR1 MNHEY and CDR2 SMNVEV (reference sequence). The trim removed 4 bases at V and 8 bases at J, leaving 12 bases unmatched. This CDR3 spans 15 amino acids. In DNA, the CDR3 is TGTGCCAGCAGTTCCCCCCGGGGCGGGAGTGGTACGCAGTATTTT. Translated: CASSSPRGGSGTQYF.

The gene calls are TRBV7-8 and TRBJ2-7; 7 nucleotides align to TRBD1. This CDR3 region has 14 residues. The J segment lost 2 bases and the V segment lost 3 bases, leaving 4 bases of the junction unmatched. The germline CDR1 and CDR2 sequences are SGHVS and FQNEAQ. The CDR3 sequence: CASSFGDRAYEQYF. As DNA, the CDR3 is TGTGCCAGCAGCTTCGGGGACAGAGCCTACGAGCAGTACTTC. The complete variable domain, with remaining parts taken from reference TRBV7-8 and TRBJ2-7, reads GAGVSQSPRYKVAKRGQDVALRCDPISGHVSLFWYQQALGQGPEFLTYFQNEAQLDKSGLPSDRFFAERPEGSVSTLKIQRTQQEDSAVYLCASSFGDRAYEQYFGPGTRLTVT.

This clone occurred once. The chain employs TRBV28 and TRBJ2-7; possibly TRBD2 for D (6 bases). Trimming took off 6 bases at V and 1 base at J, with 22 bases between the two ends. Germline CDR1 and CDR2: MDHEN and SYDVKM. The CDR3 covers 17 residues. The CDR3 loop reads CASSPLAIKLISYEQYF. In DNA form, the CDR3 reads TGTGCCAGCAGCCCCCTAGCGATAAAACTAATTTCCTACGAGCAGTACTTC.

This clone was detected a few times. This chain joins TRBV28 and TRBJ1-3; 7 bases line up with TRBD1. The junction had 0 bases not matched to a gene; V was cut back by 4 bases and J by 0 bases. CDR1 is MDHEN, CDR2 SYDVKM, per germline. The CDR3 covers 14 residues. This CDR3 reads CASSWDSSGNTIYF. The CDR3 bases are TGTGCCAGCAGTTGGGACAGCTCTGGAAACACCATATATTTT.

The V gene is TRBV18, the J gene TRBJ1-2, with D perhaps TRBD1 (5 bases). Deletions cut 5 bases from V and 6 bases from J, with 13 bases between. CDR3 length equals 13 residues. Per germline, CDR1 KGHSH and CDR2 LQKENI. The CDR3 loop is CASSTTALDGYTF. For the CDR3, the DNA is TGTGCCAGCTCAACGACAGCGTTGGATGGCTACACCTTC.

The chain carries TRBV5-4 and TRBJ2-5; TRBD1 agrees at 8 bases. Per germline, CDR1 SGHNT and CDR2 YYREEE (reference sequence). V dropped 4 bases and J dropped 1; count of bases not matched to a gene: 6. This CDR3 has 15 residues. This chain's CDR3 is CASSKSGTGQETQYF. In DNA, the CDR3 is TGTGCCAGCAGCAAGTCCGGGACAGGCCAAGAGACCCAGTACTTC.

The chain combines TRBV28 with TRBJ1-2, with 7 bases matching TRBD1. The CDR3 totals 15 residues. The V and J ends lost 2 bases and 7 bases, in that order; junction bases with no gene match: 10. Germline CDR1 reads MDHEN; CDR2 reads SYDVKM. CDR3 coding DNA: TGTGCCAGCAGTTTAGCGGCAGGGGGGACGGTTGGCTACACCTTC. Translated, it gives CASSLAAGGTVGYTF.

The chain is built from TRBV27 and TRBJ2-7, with 9 bases identical to TRBD1. Germline CDR1 reads MNHEY; CDR2 reads SMNVEV (reference sequence). Germline trimming cut 2 bases from V and 4 bases from J; bases unmatched to any gene: 6. The CDR3 spans 15 residues. CDR3 sequence (DNA): TGTGCCAGCAGTTTAGGGGGACAGGGTCCTTACGAGCAGTACTTC. Amino acids: CASSLGGQGPYEQYF.

This clone occurred once. V gene TRBV18 combines with J gene TRBJ2-7; 11 bases agree with TRBD1. Germline V CDR1 and CDR2: KGHSH, LQKENI. This CDR3 has 14 amino acids. The V gene end was trimmed by 3 bases and the J gene end by 2 bases; junction bases not matched to a gene: 0. In nucleotides, the CDR3 is TGTGCCAGCTCACCGGGACAGGGGGCCTACGAGCAGTACTTC. This translates into CASSPGQGAYEQYF.

V gene TRBV27 combines with J gene TRBJ2-7; 9 positions match TRBD1. This CDR3 region has 16 residues. V lost 5 bases, J lost 6 bases, and 14 bases stayed unmatched. Germline lookup yields CDR1 MNHEY and CDR2 SMNVEV (reference sequence). In nucleotides, the CDR3 is TGTGCCAGCAGTACACCAACCGGGACAGGGTTTGGCGAGCAGTACTTC. It encodes CASSTPTGTGFGEQYF.

The rearrangement links TRBV6-1 to TRBJ1-1, with D possibly being TRBD1 (5 bases). The CDR3 is made up of 14 amino acids. The V and J ends lost 6 bases and 0 bases respectively, with 11 bases between them. Germline CDR1 reads MNHNS; CDR2 reads SASEGT. The CDR3 sequence is CASSLATVNTEAFF. The CDR3 nucleotides are TGTGCCAGCAGCCTAGCGACAGTGAACACTGAAGCTTTCTTT.

V usage is TRBV7-8 and J usage is TRBJ2-1; D gene ambiguous. Germline V gene lookup returns CDR1 SGHVS and CDR2 FQNEAQ. V was cut by 2 bases and J by 4 bases, with 12 bases left in between. There are 15 residues in the CDR3. The CDR3 region is CASSLMSAVYNEQFF. CDR3 nucleotides: TGTGCCAGCAGCTTAATGTCGGCGGTGTACAATGAGCAGTTCTTC.

The rearrangement uses TRBV7-8 and TRBJ1-4; the D is unclear. The CDR3 covers 17 residues. The germline CDR1 and CDR2 sequences are SGHVS and FQNEAQ. Trimming removed 2 bases at V and 7 bases at J, with 20 bases between. Written as DNA, the CDR3 is TGTGCCAGCAGCTTAAATCCGCGCAACACAAGAGGTGAAAAACTGTTTTTT. Translating it yields CASSLNPRNTRGEKLFF.

This rearrangement joins TRBV28 to TRBJ2-3; 8 bases are a match to TRBD1. Germline loops: CDR1 MDHEN, CDR2 SYDVKM. V lost 3 bases and J lost 3; bases outside the gene matches: 5. This CDR3 has 15 amino acids. CDR3 bases: TGTGCCAGCAGTTTCAGGGGGCTAACAACAGATACGCAGTATTTT. Its translation: CASSFRGLTTDTQYF. Looking up the rest from reference TRBV28 and TRBJ2-3 gives the full variable domain: DVKVTQSSRYLVKRTGEKVFLECVQDMDHENMFWYRQDPGLGLRLIYFSYDVKMKEKGDIPEGYSVSREKKERFSLILESASTNQTSMYLCASSFRGLTTDTQYFGPGTRLTVL.

As regards this clone: One end of the junction is discordant with germline, which a read error may explain. V usage is TRBV7-7 and J usage is TRBJ1-1; no clear D. From germline, CDR1 is SSHAT and CDR2 FNYEAQ (reference sequence). CDR3 length equals 15 residues. CDR3 protein: CASSLGLTENTEAFF. In DNA form, the CDR3 reads TGTGCTAGCAGCTTAGGACTGACCGAGAACACTGAAGCTTTCTTT. Filled out from reference TRBV7-7 and TRBJ1-1, the complete variable domain reads GAGVSQSPRYKVTKRGQDVTLRCDPISSHATLYWYQQALGQGPEFLTYFNYEAQPDKSGLPSDRFSAERPEGSISTLTIQRTEQRDSAMYRCASSLGLTENTEAFFGQGTRLTVV.

The chain employs TRBV7-2 and TRBJ2-5; D not certain. This CDR3 is 14 amino acids long. Trimming cost V 4 bases and J 5 bases, with 14 bases left between them. CDR1 and CDR2 (germline): SGHTA, FQGNSA. The CDR3 DNA sequence: TGTGCCAGCAGCTCTGGCCCCAACGGGGAGACCCAGTACTTC. It is translated as CASSSGPNGETQYF.

The CDR3 protein is CASSLVRGANQPQHF. The CDR3 DNA sequence: TGTGCCAGCAGCTTGGTCAGGGGGGCAAATCAGCCCCAGCATTTT. This rearrangement joins TRBV5-5 to TRBJ1-5, with TRBD1 matching 7 bases. V shed 0 bases, J shed 4 bases, and the junction held 4 bases outside the gene matches. Germline V gene sequence: CDR1 SGHKS, CDR2 YYEKEE (reference sequence). This CDR3 has 15 amino acids.